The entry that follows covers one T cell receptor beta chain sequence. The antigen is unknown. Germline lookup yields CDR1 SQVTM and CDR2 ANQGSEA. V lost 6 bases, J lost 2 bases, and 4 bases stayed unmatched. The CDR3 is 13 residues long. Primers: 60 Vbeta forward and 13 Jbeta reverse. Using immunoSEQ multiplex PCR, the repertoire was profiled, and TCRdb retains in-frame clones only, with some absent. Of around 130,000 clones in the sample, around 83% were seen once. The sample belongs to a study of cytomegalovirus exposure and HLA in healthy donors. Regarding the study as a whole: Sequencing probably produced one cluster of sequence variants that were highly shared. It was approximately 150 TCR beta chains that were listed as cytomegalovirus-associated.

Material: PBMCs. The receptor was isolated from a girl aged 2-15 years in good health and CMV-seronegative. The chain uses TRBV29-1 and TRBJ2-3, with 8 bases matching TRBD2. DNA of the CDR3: TGCAGCGTAAGCGGGAGCTACACAGATACGCAGTATTTT. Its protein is CSVSGSYTDTQYF.